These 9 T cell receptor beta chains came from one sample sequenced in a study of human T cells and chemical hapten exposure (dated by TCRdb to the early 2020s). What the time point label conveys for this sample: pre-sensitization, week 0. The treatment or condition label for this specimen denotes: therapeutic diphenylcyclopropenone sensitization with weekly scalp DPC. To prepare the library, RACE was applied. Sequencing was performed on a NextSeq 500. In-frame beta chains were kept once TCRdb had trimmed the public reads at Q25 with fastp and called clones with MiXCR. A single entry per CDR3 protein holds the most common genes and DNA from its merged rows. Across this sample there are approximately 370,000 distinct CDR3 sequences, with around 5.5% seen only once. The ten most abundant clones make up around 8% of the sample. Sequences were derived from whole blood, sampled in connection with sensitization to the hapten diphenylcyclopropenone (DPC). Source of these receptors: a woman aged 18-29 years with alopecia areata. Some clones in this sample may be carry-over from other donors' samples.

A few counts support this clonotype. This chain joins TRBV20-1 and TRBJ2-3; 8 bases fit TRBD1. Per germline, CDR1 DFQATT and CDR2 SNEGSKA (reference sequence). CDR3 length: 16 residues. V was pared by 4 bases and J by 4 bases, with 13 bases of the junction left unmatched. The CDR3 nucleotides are TGCAGTGCTATTAGGACAGGGAGTGTCGGCGCAGATACGCAGTATTTT. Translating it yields CSAIRTGSVGADTQYF.

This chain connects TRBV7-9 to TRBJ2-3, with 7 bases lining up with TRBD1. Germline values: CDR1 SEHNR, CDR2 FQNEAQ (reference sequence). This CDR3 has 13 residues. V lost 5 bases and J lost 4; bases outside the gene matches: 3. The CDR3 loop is CASSDTGADTQYF. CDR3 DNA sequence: TGTGCCAGCAGCGATACAGGGGCAGATACGCAGTATTTT.

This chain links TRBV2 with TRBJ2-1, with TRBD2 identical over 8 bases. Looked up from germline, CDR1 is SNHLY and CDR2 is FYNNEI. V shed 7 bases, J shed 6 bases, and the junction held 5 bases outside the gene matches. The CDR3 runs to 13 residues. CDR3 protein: CASKTGGLNEQFF. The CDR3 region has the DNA TGTGCCAGCAAAACGGGGGGGCTCAATGAGCAGTTCTTC.

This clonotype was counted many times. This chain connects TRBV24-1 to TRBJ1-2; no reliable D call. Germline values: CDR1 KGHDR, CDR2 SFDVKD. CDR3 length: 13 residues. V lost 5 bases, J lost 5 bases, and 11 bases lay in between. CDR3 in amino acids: CATSVPGEYGYTF. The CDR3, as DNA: TGTGCCACCAGTGTCCCCGGCGAATATGGCTACACCTTC.

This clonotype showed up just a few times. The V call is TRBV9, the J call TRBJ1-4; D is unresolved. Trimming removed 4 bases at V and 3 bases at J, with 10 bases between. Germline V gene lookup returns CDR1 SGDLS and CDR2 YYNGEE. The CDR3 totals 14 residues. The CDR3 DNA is TGTGCCAGCAGCTACAGTGTGGCTAATGAAAAACTGTTTTTT. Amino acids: CASSYSVANEKLFF.

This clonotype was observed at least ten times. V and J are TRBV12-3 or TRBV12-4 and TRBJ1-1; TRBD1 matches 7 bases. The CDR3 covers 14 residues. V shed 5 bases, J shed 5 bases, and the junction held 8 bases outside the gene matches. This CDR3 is CASSIGRGRTEAFF. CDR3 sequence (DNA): TGTGCCAGCAGTATCGGCAGGGGGAGGACTGAAGCTTTCTTT.

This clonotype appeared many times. The CDR3 sequence is CSATSPGTAYNSPLHF. The DNA for the CDR3 is TGCAGTGCTACCTCACCCGGGACAGCTTATAATTCACCCCTCCACTTT. This sequence joins TRBV20-1 and TRBJ1-6; TRBD1 agrees at 7 bases. The CDR3 length is 16 residues. The V gene's germline CDR1 is DFQATT and CDR2 SNEGSKA (reference sequence). V trimming: 4 bases; J trimming: 4 bases; junction bases outside the gene matches: 10.

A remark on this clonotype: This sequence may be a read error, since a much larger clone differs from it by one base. The CDR3 region has the DNA TGCACCAGCAGCCAAGTCTTAACGACGGGGGCGAGCCGCTACAATGAGCAGTTCTTC. This encodes CTSSQVLTTGASRYNEQFF. V gene TRBV4-1 combines with J gene TRBJ2-1; the D call may be TRBD1 or TRBD2 (6 bases each). The CDR3 has 19 amino acids. Germline CDR1 is MGHRA and CDR2 is YSYEKL.

The CDR3 DNA reads TGCAGTGCTATGGCGACAGCCTCCTACGAGCAGTACTTC. The encoded protein is CSAMATASYEQYF. The V and J genes are TRBV20-1 and TRBJ2-7; possible D gene TRBD1, 5 bases. Between the trimmed V and J ends, which lost 4 bases and 0 bases, there was a span of 10 bases. This CDR3 region has 13 residues. The germline V gene has CDR1 DFQATT and CDR2 SNEGSKA (reference sequence).